These 25 T cell receptor beta chains were sequenced from one sample in a study of post-analysis software for immune sequencing data. Overall study findings and caveats: Four to six TRBV segments (TRBV5-6, TRBV5-1 and TRBV20-1 among them) occurred more frequently in patients than in controls.

Which antigens these TCRs recognize remains unknown. The library was made from cDNA and included unique molecular identifiers. TCRdb analysed the PCR reads with MiXCR anew, one entry per CDR3 protein. The sample yields more than 450,000 distinct CDR3 sequences, around 34% seen once. The sample taken for sequencing was blood. These receptors came from a girl aged 2-17 years with multiple sclerosis.

The rearrangement joins TRBV7-2 to TRBJ2-7, with TRBD1 identical over 7 bases. The V and J ends lost 5 bases and 2 bases, in that order; junction bases with no gene match: 9. From germline, CDR1 is SGHTA and CDR2 FQGNSA. The CDR3 totals 15 residues. CDR3: CASSARQGIPYEQYF. Here the CDR3 DNA reads TGTGCCAGCAGCGCCCGACAGGGTATCCCCTACGAGCAGTACTTC.

This clonotype has a handful of counts. This chain links TRBV6-5 with TRBJ2-1; TRBD2 might be the D (6 bases). CDR3 size: 12 residues. V lost 8 bases to trimming and J lost 5 bases, with 10 bases between them. The germline V gene has CDR1 MNHEY and CDR2 SVGAGI. CDR3 in DNA: TGTGCCAGCGGAGGAGGGGACAATGAGCAGTTCTTC. Amino acid sequence: CASGGGDNEQFF.

This clonotype was detected a few times. A junction boundary mismatches the germline segment, possibly from a read error. This chain links TRBV7-7 with TRBJ2-1; 7 positions match TRBD1. CDR1 and CDR2 (germline): SSHAT, FNYEAQ (reference sequence). The CDR3 is 15 residues long. The CDR3 spells CASSLDGDSYNEQFF. DNA for the CDR3: TGTGCTAGCAGCTTAGATGGGGACAGCTACAATGAGCAGTTCTTC.

In this sample, this clonotype turned up a few times. The genes are TRBV20-1 and TRBJ2-3; TRBD2 matches 9 bases. In germline, CDR1 is DFQATT, CDR2 SNEGSKA (reference sequence). The CDR3 totals 16 residues. With V trimmed by 6 bases and J by 4 bases, 14 bases remained unmatched. Here the CDR3 DNA reads TGCAGTGCGAAGACCACCCCTGGCGGGGGGGCAGATACGCAGTATTTT. This translates into CSAKTTPGGGADTQYF.

This clonotype was detected a few times. The rearrangement joins TRBV12-3 or TRBV12-4 to TRBJ1-1; TRBD1 matches at 7 bases. This CDR3 region has 14 residues. V dropped 3 bases and J dropped 5; count of bases not matched to a gene: 6. CDR3 nucleotide sequence: TGTGCCAGCAGTTTGGCAGGGGGATATACTGAAGCTTTCTTT. It translates to CASSLAGGYTEAFF.

The gene calls are TRBV20-1 and TRBJ2-3; D is possibly TRBD1 (6 bases). Germline V CDR1 and CDR2: DFQATT, SNEGSKA (reference sequence). CDR3 length: 16 amino acids. V gave up 3 bases and J gave up 5 bases, with 21 bases separating them. As DNA, the CDR3 is TGCAGTGCTAGTTTCCGGAAGGGGGATCACAAAGATACGCAGTATTTT. It encodes CSASFRKGDHKDTQYF.

This clonotype was seen many times. This sequence joins TRBV29-1 and TRBJ2-3; weak D call: TRBD1 (6 bases). The germline CDR1 and CDR2 sequences are SQVTM and ANQGSEA. Deletions cut 6 bases from V and 4 bases from J, with 11 bases between. This CDR3 spans 12 amino acids. The chain's CDR3 is CSVATGPDTQYF. The CDR3 region has the DNA TGCAGCGTCGCTACAGGGCCAGATACGCAGTATTTT.

This rearrangement joins TRBV7-9 to TRBJ1-2, with D perhaps matching TRBD1 (6 bases). Germline assignment: CDR1 SEHNR and CDR2 FQNEAQ (reference sequence). V was shortened by 4 bases and J by 0 bases, with 15 bases between the two germline ends. The CDR3 is made up of 16 amino acids. The CDR3 DNA is TGTGCCAGCAGCTCGACCCAGGGGTTCCCTAACTATGGCTACACCTTC. The encoded protein is CASSSTQGFPNYGYTF.

The V gene is TRBV28, the J gene TRBJ2-4; D is possibly TRBD1 (5 bases). The V end was cut by 3 bases, the J end by 1 base, with 13 bases between. CDR3 length: 16 amino acids. Germline CDR1 MDHEN, CDR2 SYDVKM. The CDR3 DNA is TGTGCCAGCAGTTTGGGGCCAGGGTGGGCCAAAAACATTCAGTACTTC. Translation: CASSLGPGWAKNIQYF.

This sequence joins TRBV30 and TRBJ1-2, with 7 bases matching TRBD1. Germline values: CDR1 GTSNPN, CDR2 SVGIG (reference sequence). CDR3 size: 15 residues. V trimming: 8 bases; J trimming: 4 bases; junction bases outside the gene matches: 16. Written as DNA, the CDR3 is TGTGCCAGTCAAGGGGGCCCGACCCTGATCTATGGCTACACCTTC. The encoded protein is CASQGGPTLIYGYTF.

In this sample, this clonotype turned up a few times. This chain uses TRBV10-2 with TRBJ1-2; tentative D call: TRBD1 (5 bases). V lost 2 bases and J lost 5, with 12 bases in between. Germline CDR1 reads WSHSY; CDR2 reads SAAADI. The length of the CDR3 is 14 residues. DNA of the CDR3: TGCGCCAGCAGTGAGAAGGGACTGAGATATGGCTACACCTTC. Its translation: CASSEKGLRYGYTF.

This clonotype was observed a handful of times. The J gene is TRBJ2-1, the V gene TRBV29-1; possibly TRBD2 for D (6 bases). The CDR3 is 14 residues long. Germline CDR1 is SQVTM and CDR2 is ANQGSEA. The germline V and J ends were trimmed by 3 bases and 9 bases, with 18 bases remaining between them. In DNA, the CDR3 is TGCAGCGTTGACTCGGGACTTACTAGGGGTGAGCAGTTCTTC. Translating it yields CSVDSGLTRGEQFF.

The genes are TRBV5-1 and TRBJ2-1; TRBD2 agrees at 16 bases. The V gene's germline CDR1 is SGHRS and CDR2 YFSETQ. The CDR3 is 17 amino acids. Trimming cost V 4 bases and J 8 bases; bases outside gene matches: 9. This chain's CDR3 is CASSGTSGGALVDEQFF. The CDR3 coding sequence is TGCGCCAGCAGCGGGACTAGCGGGGGGGCCTTGGTGGATGAGCAGTTCTTC.

This chain connects TRBV20-1 to TRBJ2-5; the D gene is possibly TRBD2 (6 bases). Per germline, CDR1 DFQATT and CDR2 SNEGSKA (reference sequence). The CDR3 runs 16 residues. Trimming removed 1 base at V and 3 bases at J, with 18 bases between. The CDR3 DNA reads TGCAGTGCTAGAGGAGTTGGCGGGGCCTGGGAAGAGACCCAGTACTTC. It translates to CSARGVGGAWEETQYF.

This chain links TRBV5-1 with TRBJ2-1; no firm D call. Near its end, the DNA agrees better with TRBJ2-7, so the J call may be wrong. The germline gives CDR1 SGHRS, CDR2 YFSETQ. The CDR3 runs 14 residues. In DNA form, the CDR3 reads TGCGCCAGCAGCTCCCCTGGACGGCACAATGAGCAGTACTTC. Translation: CASSSPGRHNEQYF.

The CDR3 DNA reads TGTGCCACCAGCAGAGAAGTTAGTGGACAGAAACATAGCAATCAGCCCCAGCATTTT. Amino acids: CATSREVSGQKHSNQPQHF. The chain links TRBV15 to TRBJ1-5, with a possible D match to TRBD1 (6 bases). Trimming left V 0 bases short and J 0 bases short, with 18 bases between. Per germline, CDR1 LNHNV and CDR2 YYDKDF (reference sequence). The CDR3 is 19 residues long.

The gene calls are TRBV6-5 and TRBJ1-2; 8 nucleotides align to TRBD1. V shed 4 bases, J shed 4 bases, and the junction held 5 bases outside the gene matches. This CDR3 has 14 residues. The germline CDR1 and CDR2 sequences are MNHEY and SVGAGI. CDR3 nucleotide sequence: TGTGCCAGCAGTTCTCCAGGGGGCAGCTATGGCTACACCTTC. Protein sequence: CASSSPGGSYGYTF.

As to this clonotype: An end of the junction does not agree with germline; a read error may underlie this. The chain carries TRBV24-1 and TRBJ2-7; possible D gene TRBD1, 5 bases. The CDR3 has 12 residues. Germline CDR1 reads KGHDR; CDR2 reads SFDVKD. CDR3 sequence reads: CATSQGFGVQYF. CDR3 bases: TGCGCCACCAGCCAGGGTTTTGGTGTCCAGTACTTC.

This clonotype appeared a few times. The V call is TRBV18, the J call TRBJ2-7; 9 nucleotides match TRBD1. The DNA end is a closer match to TRBJ2-5, so the J assignment may be wrong. The CDR3 runs 15 residues. CDR1 and CDR2 from the germline V gene are KGHSH and LQKENI. The CDR3 region is CASSPGQGRGETQYF. The CDR3 nucleotides are TGTGCCAGCTCACCCGGACAGGGGAGGGGAGAGACCCAGTACTTC.

The rearrangement uses TRBV6-5 and TRBJ2-7; D is perhaps TRBD2 (6 bases). The J call is in doubt because the DNA end fits TRBJ2-5 better. CDR1 and CDR2 (germline): MNHEY, SVGAGI. The CDR3 covers 12 residues. This CDR3 is CASSAGLETQYF. DNA for the CDR3: TGTGCCAGCAGTGCGGGGCTAGAGACCCAGTACTTC.

This clonotype was seen at least ten times. The chain has TRBV6-6 and TRBJ1-2; the D is unclear. Germline CDR1 is MNHNY and CDR2 is SVGAGI (reference sequence). V was cut by 6 bases and J by 1 base, with 12 bases left in between. The length of the CDR3 is 14 residues. Written as DNA, the CDR3 is TGTGCCAGCAGCGCCATTCAGGTTAACTATGGCTACACCTTC. Protein sequence: CASSAIQVNYGYTF.

A few counts support this clonotype. The chain links TRBV5-1 to TRBJ2-5; a possible D gene is TRBD2 (6 bases). This CDR3 has 14 amino acids. Germline values: CDR1 SGHRS, CDR2 YFSETQ. Trimming pared 4 bases from V and 7 bases from J, leaving 17 bases between. CDR3 nucleotide sequence: TGCGCCAGCAGCCCCCAACGGAGGGACGGGACCCAGTACTTC. This codes for CASSPQRRDGTQYF.

The genes are TRBV5-6 and TRBJ2-2, with TRBD2 identical over 7 bases. After removal of 3 bases from V and 0 bases from J, the junction contained 5 bases not matched to a gene. CDR1 and CDR2 (germline): SGHDT, YYEEEE. This CDR3 is built from 16 residues. The chain's CDR3 is CASSWVGGSNTGELFF. In DNA form, the CDR3 reads TGTGCCAGCAGCTGGGTCGGGGGGTCGAACACCGGGGAGCTGTTTTTT.

This clonotype has a handful of counts. The V and J genes are TRBV6-6 and TRBJ2-7, with D perhaps matching TRBD1 (5 bases). Trimming shortened V by 2 bases and J by 4 bases, and 12 bases separated the two germline ends. The CDR3 totals 14 residues. Germline V gene sequence: CDR1 MNHNY, CDR2 SVGAGI (reference sequence). CDR3 DNA sequence: TGTGCCAGCAGTTACGGCTCAGGGCTGTACGAGCAGTACTTC. Translation: CASSYGSGLYEQYF.

The chain recombines TRBV12-3 or TRBV12-4 with TRBJ2-7; tentatively, D is TRBD1 or TRBD2 (7 bases each). The assigned J gene may be wrong: the sequence end matches TRBJ2-5 better. CDR3 size: 14 residues. The DNA for the CDR3 is TGTGCCGGTGTCAGGGGGGGGTTTCGAGAGACCCAGTACTTC. Its translation is CAGVRGGFRETQYF.